These 11 T cell receptor beta chains came from one sample sequenced in a study of blood T cells in healthy people across ages. The use of a sample-barcoded 5' primer and a J-beta primer mix characterized a second PCR of roughly 7 to 11 cycles. TCRdb called the 5' RACE reads again in MiXCR, with one record for every CDR3 protein. The table lists hundreds of thousands of distinct CDR3 sequences, roughly 44% of them singletons, with roughly 19% in the top ten. The sample consisted of blood. Receptor source: a man between 60 and 70 years old in good health.

This chain links TRBV5-1 with TRBJ2-1; TRBD2 aligns across 13 bases. The V segment lost 3 bases and the J segment 13 bases; nucleotides outside the gene matches: 13. The germline V gene encodes CDR1 SGHRS and CDR2 YFSETQ. The CDR3 consists of 16 residues. The CDR3 sequence: CASSWERLAGGETQFF. DNA for the CDR3: TGCGCCAGCAGCTGGGAACGACTAGCGGGGGGTGAGACCCAGTTCTTC.

The chain recombines TRBV20-1 with TRBJ2-5; 12 bases agree with TRBD2. J lost 11 bases, V lost 0 bases, and 10 bases had no gene match. The CDR3 totals 15 residues. The germline V gene has CDR1 DFQATT and CDR2 SNEGSKA (reference sequence). CDR3 residues: CSARDRGLAGWEQYF. DNA for the CDR3: TGCAGTGCTAGAGATCGAGGACTAGCGGGGTGGGAGCAGTACTTC.

V is TRBV12-3 or TRBV12-4 and J is TRBJ1-5; 9 bases match TRBD1. The CDR3 length is 15 residues. The trim removed 5 bases at V and 3 bases at J, leaving 5 bases unmatched. The CDR3 bases are TGTGCCAGCAGTCAACAGGGGGCTACCAATCAGCCCCAGCATTTT. It is translated as CASSQQGATNQPQHF.

This clonotype showed up just a few times. This chain links TRBV5-8 with TRBJ2-5; 8 nucleotides agree with TRBD1. The end of the DNA is better explained by TRBJ2-7, so the J call may be wrong. Germline V gives CDR1 SGHTS, CDR2 YDEGEE. The CDR3 spans 18 residues. The CDR3 nucleotides are TGTGCCAGCAGCTTGGCAATGACTCAGGCAGGGGGCAGGAACGAGCAGTACTTC. Translated: CASSLAMTQAGGRNEQYF.

The rearrangement joins TRBV5-6 to TRBJ2-7; the match to TRBD2 covers 7 bases. The assigned J gene may be wrong: the sequence end matches TRBJ2-5 better. Per germline, CDR1 SGHDT and CDR2 YYEEEE. The CDR3 totals 13 residues. CDR3 amino acids: CASSPVGGETQYF. CDR3 bases: TGTGCCAGCAGCCCGGTGGGGGGGGAGACCCAGTACTTC.

The sample holds many counts of this clonotype. The chain couples TRBV5-1 to TRBJ2-3, with D maybe TRBD1 (6 bases). V was trimmed by 0 bases and J by 6 bases, leaving 14 bases between them. The CDR3 has 15 residues. CDR1 and CDR2 from the germline V gene are SGHRS and YFSETQ. This CDR3 is CASSLARGRGDTQYF. In DNA form, the CDR3 reads TGCGCCAGCAGCTTGGCCAGGGGACGAGGGGATACGCAGTATTTT.

The chain links TRBV20-1 to TRBJ2-5; 7 nucleotides line up with TRBD1. V was clipped by 6 bases and J by 4 bases; unmatched bases: 11. Germline V CDR1 and CDR2: DFQATT, SNEGSKA (reference sequence). The CDR3 loop spans 14 amino acids. The CDR3 DNA follows: TGCAGTGCCATAATGGGGAAGGGGGCAGAGACCCAGTACTTC. It yields the protein CSAIMGKGAETQYF.

The V call is TRBV5-1, the J call TRBJ1-2; no clear D gene. Trimming removed 0 bases from V and 8 bases from J, with 8 bases in between. This CDR3 spans 12 amino acids. The V gene's germline CDR1 is SGHRS and CDR2 YFSETQ. CDR3 sequence (DNA): TGCGCCAGCAGCTTGGAGCTTCGAGGCTACACCTTC. Its translation: CASSLELRGYTF.

At least ten counts were recorded for this clonotype. J is TRBJ2-5 and V is TRBV27; D is undetermined. The germline V gene encodes CDR1 MNHEY and CDR2 SMNVEV (reference sequence). V lost 5 bases to trimming and J lost 4 bases, with 11 bases between them. This CDR3 spans 13 amino acids. The CDR3 nucleotides read TGTGCCAGCAGTCCCAGAATGGGAGAGACCCAGTACTTC. Its translation: CASSPRMGETQYF.

This clonotype was seen a handful of times. V usage is TRBV7-3 and J usage is TRBJ2-7, with 9 positions matching TRBD1. In germline, CDR1 is SGHTA, CDR2 FQGTGA. The CDR3 covers 13 residues. The J segment lost 5 bases and the V segment lost 2 bases, leaving 1 base of the junction unmatched. The CDR3 is CASSLGQGHEQYF. The CDR3 DNA reads as TGTGCCAGCAGCTTAGGACAGGGGCACGAGCAGTACTTC.

The chain is built from TRBV20-1 and TRBJ2-5, with D perhaps being TRBD1 or TRBD2 (6 bases each). This CDR3 has 14 residues. V was pared by 1 base and J by 7 bases, with 16 bases between. Germline CDR1 reads DFQATT; CDR2 reads SNEGSKA (reference sequence). The chain's CDR3 is CSARVGGPITTQYF. CDR3 nucleotides: TGCAGTGCTAGAGTAGGGGGGCCGATAACGACCCAGTACTTC.